This entry features one T cell receptor (beta chain) sequence. This sample is drawn from a study of cytomegalovirus exposure and HLA in healthy donors. V was cut by 0 bases and J by 1 base, with 11 bases left in between. The CDR3 consists of 16 residues. Germline loops: CDR1 SGHRS, CDR2 YFSETQ. Researchers ran the PCR with 60 Vbeta and 13 Jbeta primers. Original handling: Later analysis identified roughly 82 million unique TCR beta chains, approximately 11 million shared. TCRdb's copy holds only in-frame clones and misses some; the assay was immunoSEQ multiplex PCR. V, J and clone size derive from that table, while D and trimming were established from the DNA sequence. The repertoire holds fewer than 250,000 clones, about 88% seen once, with around 1.5% in the top ten.

This TCR was sampled from a young woman in good health and CMV-seronegative. Specimen: PBMCs. The chain carries TRBV5-1 and TRBJ1-3; the D gene is possibly TRBD1 (6 bases). The CDR3 nucleotides are TGCGCCAGCAGCTTGGCCCTACAGGGTTCTGGAAACACCATATATTTT. Translation: CASSLALQGSGNTIYF.